This paragraph covers one T cell receptor (beta chain) sequence. What it binds is unknown. This sample was taken from a study of cytomegalovirus exposure and HLA in healthy donors. General observations from the study: The study carried out a later analysis of TCR beta sequences. It associated approximately 15,000 of them with specific HLA alleles at a false discovery rate of 0.05.

The PCR employed 60 Vbeta primers together with 13 Jbeta primers. Profiling relied on immunoSEQ multiplex PCR, and the TCRdb table lists in-frame clones only, not all of them. This repertoire shows 170,000 or so clones, roughly three quarters found once; its top ten account for around 3.1%. The length of the CDR3 is 12 residues. V lost 4 bases to trimming and J lost 5 bases, with 6 bases between them. Germline-derived CDR1 and CDR2 are SNHLY and FYNNEI. The source material was PBMCs. This clonotype was sampled from a woman in her forties or fifties in good health and CMV-seropositive. The chain recombines TRBV2 with TRBJ1-5; D is undetermined. The CDR3 region has the DNA TGTGCCAGCAGTGTCGAGCATCAGCCCCAGCATTTT. It specifies CASSVEHQPQHF.